This T cell receptor (beta chain) was captured in a study of blood T cell repertoires in COVID-19. For the study at large: Both acute and convalescent COVID-19 samples were obtained from the United States, Italy and Spain. T cells, B-cell-depleted T cells, or PBMCs provided the cDNA or gDNA that served as material.

Germline CDR1 reads LNHDA; CDR2 reads SQIVND (reference sequence). V was trimmed by 6 bases and J by 0 bases, leaving 15 bases between them. The CDR3 totals 15 residues. This table comes from immunoSEQ multiplex PCR, and its TCRdb copy is limited to in-frame clones, with some not included. The sample lists roughly 130,000 clones, about four fifths occurring once. During active infection, Seattle patients enrolled and were then monitored through disease. The chain is built from TRBV19 and TRBJ2-7; a weak D match, TRBD1 (5 bases). This receptor was obtained from a man aged 30-40 years with COVID-19, enrolled during active disease. The sequenced sample was peripheral blood. The CDR3 DNA reads TGTGCCAGTAGCACCCTCCAGCAGGGCTCCTACGAGCAGTACTTC. This sequence encodes CASSTLQQGSYEQYF.